This T cell receptor beta chain appears in the sequencing data of a study of T cell changes during pregnancy in multiple sclerosis. The protocol was immunoSEQ multiplex PCR, while the TCRdb copy is restricted to in-frame clones and leaves out a portion. This repertoire shows over 50,000 clones, approximately 90% found once; its top ten account for 0.89%. Germline V gene lookup returns CDR1 GTSNPN and CDR2 SVGIG (reference sequence). V lost 0 bases to trimming and J lost 2 bases, with 17 bases between them. CDR3 length: 16 residues. Sequencing used peripheral blood, obtained in the first trimester of pregnancy. This TCR derives from a female donor in good health, enrolled as a control in a pregnancy study. The chain has TRBV30 and TRBJ2-7; maybe TRBD2 (6 bases). The CDR3 DNA is TGTGCCTGGAGTGTGGTTGGAGGGCCGCTCCCCTACGAGCAGTACTTC. Its protein is CAWSVVGGPLPYEQYF. Filled out from reference TRBV30 and TRBJ2-7, the complete variable domain reads SQTIHQWPATLVQPVGSPLSLECTVEGTSNPNLYWYRQAAGRGLQLLFYSVGIGQISSEVPQNLSASRPQDRQFILSSKKLLLSDSGFYLCAWSVVGGPLPYEQYFGPGTRLTVT.